Listed below are T cell receptor beta chains from one sample, sequenced in a study of early T cells in non-severe SARS-CoV-2 infection. TCRdb processed the 5' RACE reads anew with MiXCR; each CDR3 protein has one entry. This table has 55,000 to 65,000 distinct CDR3 sequences, over 12% appearing once. Sequenced material: whole blood, taken at baseline. The receptors originated from an adult who was a healthcare worker with PCR-confirmed SARS-CoV-2 infection or an uninfected control (not recorded which). The CDR3 runs from the conserved cysteine through the conserved F or W. D genes are given only for firm matches. Expanded clones get a size class; other rows say once, few or many, or leave the size out.

V: TRBV9
D: TRBD2
J: TRBJ2-3
size: few
DNA: TGTGCCAGCAGCGTGCGTAGCGGGGGAGGTGATACAGATACGCAGTATTTT
CDR3: CASSVRSGGGDTDTQYF

V: TRBV6-1
D: TRBD1
J: TRBJ1-5
size: .
DNA: TGTGCCAGCAGCGCATGGACCAGGGGGTTCAATCAGCCCCAGCATTTT
CDR3: CASSAWTRGFNQPQHF

V: TRBV18
D: .
J: TRBJ2-3
size: few
DNA: TGTGCCAGCTCACCCGAGCTCACAGATACGCAGTATTTT
CDR3: CASSPELTDTQYF

V: TRBV12-3/TRBV12-4
D: .
J: TRBJ2-6
size: many
DNA: TGTGCCAGCAGGCTCGACAGTTCCGGGGCCAACGTCCTGACTTTC
CDR3: CASRLDSSGANVLTF

V: TRBV5-1
D: .
J: TRBJ2-7
size: few
DNA: TGCGCCAGCAGCTTGGGCCAGGGAAATATATACGAGCAGTACTTC
CDR3: CASSLGQGNIYEQYF

V: TRBV11-1
D: .
J: TRBJ2-3
size: .
DNA: TGTGCCAGCAGCTTAGCACTCTCGAGGGAAGGAGTCACAGATACGCAGTATTTT
CDR3: CASSLALSREGVTDTQYF

V: TRBV5-6
D: .
J: TRBJ1-6
size: .
DNA: TGTGCCAGCAGCTTGAACATTAATTCACCCCTCCACTTT
CDR3: CASSLNINSPLHF

V: TRBV13
D: TRBD2
J: TRBJ2-3
size: .
DNA: TGTGCCAGCAGCTCCGCACTAGCGGGAGGGCCCTCGTATTATCCAGATACGCAGTATTTT
CDR3: CASSSALAGGPSYYPDTQYF

V: TRBV7-8
D: .
J: TRBJ2-2
size: many
DNA: TGTGCCAGCAGGTCAATTGGACTACCGGCCGGGGAGCTGTTTTTT
CDR3: CASRSIGLPAGELFF

V: TRBV6-2/TRBV6-3
D: .
J: TRBJ2-3
size: .
DNA: TGTGCCAGCAGGATCTCTTCGGGTACGCAGTATTTT
CDR3: CASRISSGTQYF